This T cell receptor beta chain is from a study of cytomegalovirus exposure and HLA in healthy donors. Whole-study results and caveats: Later analysis associated a missense DCLRE1C variant with TCR beta V- and J-gene trimming. Certain indistinguishable V segments, among them TRBV6-2 and TRBV6-3, were excluded. There was a cluster of highly shared sequence variants that was likely a sequencing artifact.

As regards this clone: Its antigen is unidentified.

Donors showed nominal health when sampled, although they likely had unrecorded immune exposures. From germline, CDR1 is SGHRS and CDR2 YFSETQ. V lost 4 bases and J lost 4; bases outside the gene matches: 6. The CDR3 extends over 14 amino acids. The study ran its PCR with 60 Vbeta and 13 Jbeta primers. Generated by immunoSEQ multiplex PCR, the TCRdb table keeps only in-frame clones and is missing some. The sample has approximately 93,000 clones; 82% are singletons. This receptor was taken from a man aged 50-59 years in good health and CMV-seronegative. What was sequenced was PBMCs. V usage is TRBV5-1 and J usage is TRBJ2-3; 7 nucleotides match TRBD1. CDR3 nucleotides: TGCGCCAGCAGCCCGGGACAGATTTCAGATACGCAGTATTTT. Amino acids: CASSPGQISDTQYF. Using reference TRBV5-1 and TRBJ2-3 for the parts outside the CDR3, the full variable domain is KAGVTQTPRYLIKTRGQQVTLSCSPISGHRSVSWYQQTPGQGLQFLFEYFSETQRNKGNFPGRFSGRQFSNSRSEMNVSTLELGDSALYLCASSPGQISDTQYFGPGTRLTVL.